The 7 T cell receptor beta chains below come from one sample, sequenced in a study of Graves' ophthalmopathy and Graves' hyperthyroidism. RNA transcripts yielded amplified TCR beta CDR3 regions. RT-PCR with HTBI primers came first, then second-round multiplex PCR. Each CDR3 protein is one row after TCRdb ran MiXCR on the multiplex PCR reads. The table has about 550,000 distinct CDR3 sequences, approximately 35% seen once. Source material: peripheral blood or thyroid tissue (not recorded which). The source of these receptors is an adult man with Graves' hyperthyroidism.

The table lists this clonotype with a few counts. The chain recombines TRBV18 with TRBJ1-2, with a tentative D call TRBD1 (5 bases). Germline-derived CDR1 and CDR2 are KGHSH and LQKENI. The CDR3 is 15 amino acids. Trimming shortened V by 1 base and J by 6 bases, and 15 bases separated the two germline ends. In nucleotides, the CDR3 is TGTGCCAGCTCACCACTTCCCTCCAGGGAAAATGGCTACACCTTC. This encodes CASSPLPSRENGYTF. The variable domain in full, completed from reference TRBV18 and TRBJ1-2, reads NAGVMQNPRHLVRRRGQEARLRCSPMKGHSHVYWYRQLPEEGLKFMVYLQKENIIDESGMPKERFSAEFPKEGPSILRIQQVVRGDSAAYFCASSPLPSRENGYTFGSGTRLTVV.

This clonotype occurred a few times. The chain carries TRBV15 and TRBJ1-6, with D uncertain. With 0 bases removed from V and 7 bases from J, the gap between germline ends came to 19 bases. Germline CDR1 LNHNV, CDR2 YYDKDF (reference sequence). The CDR3 totals 18 residues. The CDR3 sequence: CATSREYGTDWRNSPLHF. The DNA of the CDR3 is TGTGCCACCAGCAGAGAGTATGGCACAGACTGGAGAAATTCACCCCTCCACTTT.

The chain joins TRBV20-1 to TRBJ1-2; D might be TRBD1 (5 bases). In germline, CDR1 is DFQATT, CDR2 SNEGSKA (reference sequence). This CDR3 has 10 residues. V was cut by 8 bases and J by 8 bases, with 12 bases left in between. CDR3 in amino acids: CSSHRQGYTF. In DNA form, the CDR3 reads TGCAGTTCTCACCGACAGGGCTACACCTTC.

This clonotype was detected a few times. This sequence joins TRBV5-1 and TRBJ1-2; 11 nucleotides align to TRBD1. Germline lookup yields CDR1 SGHRS and CDR2 YFSETQ. This CDR3 region has 17 residues. V dropped 3 bases and J dropped 0; count of bases not matched to a gene: 7. The CDR3 DNA follows: TGCGCCAGCAGCTCCGGGACAGGGGGACCAGCTAACTATGGCTACACCTTC. Its translation: CASSSGTGGPANYGYTF.

The chain is built from TRBV12-3 or TRBV12-4 and TRBJ1-1; D is perhaps TRBD1 (5 bases). The CDR3 has 19 amino acids. In DNA, the CDR3 is TGTGCTAGTGGTTTGGTACTCTTTGGGAAGGGGAAATCGAACACTGAAGCTTTCTTT. Protein: CASGLVLFGKGKSNTEAFF.

The sample holds many counts of this clonotype. The chain links TRBV4-2 to TRBJ1-2, with 8 bases that match TRBD1. In germline, CDR1 is LGHNA, CDR2 YNFKEQ. CDR3 size: 15 residues. The V and J ends lost 1 base and 4 bases, in that order; junction bases with no gene match: 5. This CDR3 is CASSQAKDRGYGYTF. CDR3 coding DNA: TGTGCCAGCAGCCAAGCGAAAGACAGGGGCTATGGCTACACCTTC.

This clonotype was counted only a few times. V gene TRBV15 combines with J gene TRBJ1-5, with 8 nucleotides matching TRBD1. CDR1 LNHNV and CDR2 YYDKDF come from the germline V gene (reference sequence). Germline trimming cut 1 base from V and 2 bases from J; bases unmatched to any gene: 4. The CDR3 loop spans 16 amino acids. CDR3 sequence reads: CATSRAPTGGNQPQHF. The DNA for the CDR3 is TGTGCCACCAGCAGAGCACCGACAGGGGGCAATCAGCCCCAGCATTTT. The variable domain in full, completed from reference TRBV15 and TRBJ1-5, reads DAMVIQNPRYQVTQFGKPVTLSCSQTLNHNVMYWYQQKSSQAPKLLFHYYDKDFNNEADTPDNFQSRRPNTSFCFLDIRSPGLGDTAMYLCATSRAPTGGNQPQHFGDGTRLSIL.